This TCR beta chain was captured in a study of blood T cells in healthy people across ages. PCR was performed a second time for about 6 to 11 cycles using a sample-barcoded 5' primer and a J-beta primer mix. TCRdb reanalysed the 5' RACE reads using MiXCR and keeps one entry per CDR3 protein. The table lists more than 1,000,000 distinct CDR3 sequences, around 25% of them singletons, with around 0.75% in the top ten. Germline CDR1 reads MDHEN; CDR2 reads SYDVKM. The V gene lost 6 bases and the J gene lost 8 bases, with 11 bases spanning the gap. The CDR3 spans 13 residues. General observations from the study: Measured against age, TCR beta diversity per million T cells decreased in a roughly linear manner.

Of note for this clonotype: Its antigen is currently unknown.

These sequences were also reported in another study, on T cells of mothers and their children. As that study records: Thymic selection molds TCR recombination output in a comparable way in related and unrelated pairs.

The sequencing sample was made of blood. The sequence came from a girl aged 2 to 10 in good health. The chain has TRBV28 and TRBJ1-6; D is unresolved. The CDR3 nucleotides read TGTGCCAGCAGCCAACGAAAACATTCACCCCTCCACTTT. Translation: CASSQRKHSPLHF.